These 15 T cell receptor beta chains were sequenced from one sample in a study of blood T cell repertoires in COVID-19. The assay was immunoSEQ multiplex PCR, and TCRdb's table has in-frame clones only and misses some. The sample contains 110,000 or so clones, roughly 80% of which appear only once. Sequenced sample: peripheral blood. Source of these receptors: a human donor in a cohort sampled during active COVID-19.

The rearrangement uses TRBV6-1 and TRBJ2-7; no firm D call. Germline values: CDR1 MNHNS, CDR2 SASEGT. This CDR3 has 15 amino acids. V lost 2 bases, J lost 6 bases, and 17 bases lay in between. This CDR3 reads CASSEWPGLASEQYF. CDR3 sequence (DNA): TGTGCCAGCAGTGAATGGCCTGGATTAGCCTCCGAGCAGTACTTC.

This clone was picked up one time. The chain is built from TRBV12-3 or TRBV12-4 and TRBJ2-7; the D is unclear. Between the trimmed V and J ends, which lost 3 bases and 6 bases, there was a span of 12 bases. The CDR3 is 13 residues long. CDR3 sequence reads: CASSLGSTREQYF. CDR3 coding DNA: TGTGCCAGCAGTTTGGGCTCCACTCGCGAGCAGTACTTC.

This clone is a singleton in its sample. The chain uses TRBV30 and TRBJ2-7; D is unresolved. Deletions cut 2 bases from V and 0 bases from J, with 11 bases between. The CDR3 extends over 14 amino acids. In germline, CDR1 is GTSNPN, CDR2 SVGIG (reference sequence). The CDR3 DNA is TGTGCCTGGAGTCCGTCTTATATCTCCTACGAGCAGTACTTC. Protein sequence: CAWSPSYISYEQYF.

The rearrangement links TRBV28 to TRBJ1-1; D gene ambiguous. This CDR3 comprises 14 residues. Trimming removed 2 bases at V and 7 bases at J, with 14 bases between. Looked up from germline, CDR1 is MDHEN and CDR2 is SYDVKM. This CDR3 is CASSLIPGGSEAFF. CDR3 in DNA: TGTGCCAGCAGTTTAATTCCAGGAGGGAGTGAAGCTTTCTTT.

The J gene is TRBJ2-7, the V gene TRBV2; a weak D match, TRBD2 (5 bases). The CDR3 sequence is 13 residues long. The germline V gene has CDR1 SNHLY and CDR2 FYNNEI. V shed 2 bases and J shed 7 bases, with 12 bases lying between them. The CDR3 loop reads CASSEIGGSEQYF. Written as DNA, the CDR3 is TGTGCCAGCAGTGAAATAGGAGGATCGGAGCAGTACTTC.

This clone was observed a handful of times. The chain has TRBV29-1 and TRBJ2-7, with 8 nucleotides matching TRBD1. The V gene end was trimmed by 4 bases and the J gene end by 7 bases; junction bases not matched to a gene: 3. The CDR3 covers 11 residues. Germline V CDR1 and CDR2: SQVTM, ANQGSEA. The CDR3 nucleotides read TGCAGCGTTGCAGGGGGCCGAGAGCAGTACTTC. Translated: CSVAGGREQYF.

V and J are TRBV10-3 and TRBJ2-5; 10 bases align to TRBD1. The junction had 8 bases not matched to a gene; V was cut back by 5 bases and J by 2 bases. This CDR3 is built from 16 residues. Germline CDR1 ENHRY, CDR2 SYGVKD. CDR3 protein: CAISSPGQGQQETQYF. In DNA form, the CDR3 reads TGTGCCATCAGTTCCCCGGGACAGGGGCAACAAGAGACCCAGTACTTC.

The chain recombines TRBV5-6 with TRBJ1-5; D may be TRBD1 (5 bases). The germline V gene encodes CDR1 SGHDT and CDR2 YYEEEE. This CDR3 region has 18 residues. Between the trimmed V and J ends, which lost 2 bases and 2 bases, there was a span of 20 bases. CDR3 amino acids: CASSLAGHHSYGNQPQHF. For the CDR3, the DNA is TGTGCCAGCAGCTTAGCGGGGCACCATTCCTATGGCAATCAGCCCCAGCATTTT.

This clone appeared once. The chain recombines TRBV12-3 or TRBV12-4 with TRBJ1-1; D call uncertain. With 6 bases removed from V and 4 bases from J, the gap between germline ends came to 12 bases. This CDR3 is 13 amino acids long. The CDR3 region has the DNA TGTGCCAGCAGCCCCGGTGAGGGCACTGAAGCTTTCTTT. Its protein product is CASSPGEGTEAFF.

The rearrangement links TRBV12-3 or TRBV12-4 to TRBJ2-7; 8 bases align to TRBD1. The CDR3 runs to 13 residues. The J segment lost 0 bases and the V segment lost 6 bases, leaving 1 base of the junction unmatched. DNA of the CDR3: TGTGCCAGCAGCCAGGGGGCCTCCTACGAGCAGTACTTC. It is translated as CASSQGASYEQYF.

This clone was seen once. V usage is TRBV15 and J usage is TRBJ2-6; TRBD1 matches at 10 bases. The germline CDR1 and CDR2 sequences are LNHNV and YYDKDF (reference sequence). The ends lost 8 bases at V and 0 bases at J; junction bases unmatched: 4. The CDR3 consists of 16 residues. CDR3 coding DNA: TGTGCCACCCGGGACAGGGGATACTCTGGGGCCAACGTCCTGACTTTC. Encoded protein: CATRDRGYSGANVLTF.

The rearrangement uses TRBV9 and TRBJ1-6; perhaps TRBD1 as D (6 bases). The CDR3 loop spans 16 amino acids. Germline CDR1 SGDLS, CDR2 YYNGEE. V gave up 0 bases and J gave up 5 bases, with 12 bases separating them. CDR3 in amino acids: CASSVGGGPNNSPLHF. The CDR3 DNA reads TGTGCCAGCAGCGTAGGAGGGGGACCTAATAATTCACCCCTCCACTTT.

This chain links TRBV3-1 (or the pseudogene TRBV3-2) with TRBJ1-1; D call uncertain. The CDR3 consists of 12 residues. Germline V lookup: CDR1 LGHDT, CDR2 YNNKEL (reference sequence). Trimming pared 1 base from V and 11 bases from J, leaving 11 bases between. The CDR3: CASSQASRMAFF. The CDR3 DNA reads TGTGCCAGCAGCCAAGCTTCCAGGATGGCTTTCTTT.

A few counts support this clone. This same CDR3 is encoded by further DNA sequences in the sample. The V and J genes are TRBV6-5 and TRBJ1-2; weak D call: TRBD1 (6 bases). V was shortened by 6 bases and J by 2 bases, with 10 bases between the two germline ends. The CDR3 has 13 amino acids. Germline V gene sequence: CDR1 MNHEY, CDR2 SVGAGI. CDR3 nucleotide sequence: TGTGCCAGCAGCCTCGGACAGAACTATGGCTACACCTTC. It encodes CASSLGQNYGYTF.

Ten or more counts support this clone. The CDR3 reads CASSPGQPRSDEQYF. CDR3 nucleotides: TGCGCCAGCAGCCCCGGACAGCCTCGGTCGGACGAGCAGTACTTC. The chain carries TRBV5-1 and TRBJ2-7; D is perhaps TRBD1 (6 bases). The V end lost 4 bases, the J end lost 5 bases, and 19 bases lay between the germline ends. The CDR3 runs 15 residues. Per germline, CDR1 SGHRS and CDR2 YFSETQ.